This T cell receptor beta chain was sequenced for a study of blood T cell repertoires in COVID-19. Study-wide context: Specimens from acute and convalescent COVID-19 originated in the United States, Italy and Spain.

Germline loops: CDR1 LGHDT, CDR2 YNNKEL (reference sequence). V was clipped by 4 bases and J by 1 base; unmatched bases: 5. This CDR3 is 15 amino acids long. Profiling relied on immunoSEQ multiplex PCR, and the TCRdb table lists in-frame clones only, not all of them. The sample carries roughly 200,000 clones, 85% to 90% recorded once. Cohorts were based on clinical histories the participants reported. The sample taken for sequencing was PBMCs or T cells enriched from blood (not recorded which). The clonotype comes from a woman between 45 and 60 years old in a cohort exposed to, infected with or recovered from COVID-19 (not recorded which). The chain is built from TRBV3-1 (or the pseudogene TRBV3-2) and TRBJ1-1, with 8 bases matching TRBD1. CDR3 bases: TGTGCCAGCAGCCCCCGGGACAGGAAGAACACTGAAGCTTTCTTT. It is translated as CASSPRDRKNTEAFF.